This entry lists 8 T cell receptor beta chains sequenced from one sample in a study of cytomegalovirus exposure and HLA in healthy donors. Amplification used 60 Vbeta primers and 13 Jbeta primers. Sequencing used immunoSEQ multiplex PCR; TCRdb keeps in-frame clones, though not all of them. The sample includes 120,000 to 150,000 clones, about 79% of them seen just once. The sample consisted of PBMCs. The receptors were sampled from a male donor in good health and CMV-seronegative.

The CDR3 region has the DNA TGTGCCAGCAGTTTGTTTGGGGCGTATCAGCCCCAGCATTTT. It yields the protein CASSLFGAYQPQHF. The chain employs TRBV27 and TRBJ1-5, with a weak D call TRBD1 (5 bases). The CDR3 length is 14 residues. V lost 3 bases and J 5 bases, leaving 11 bases between the germline ends. CDR1 and CDR2 from the germline V gene are MNHEY and SMNVEV (reference sequence).

V gene TRBV7-9 combines with J gene TRBJ2-1; the D gene is possibly TRBD1 (5 bases). CDR1 SEHNR and CDR2 FQNEAQ come from the germline V gene (reference sequence). CDR3 length: 13 amino acids. Trimming took 7 bases from V and 6 from J, leaving 13 bases between them. Here the CDR3 reads CASKGSSGNEQFF. The CDR3 nucleotides read TGTGCCAGCAAGGGGTCCTCGGGCAATGAGCAGTTCTTC.

The chain carries TRBV19 and TRBJ2-2, with D possibly being TRBD2 (5 bases). Germline CDR1 and CDR2: LNHDA and SQIVND (reference sequence). Trimming removed 5 bases at V and 5 bases at J, with 15 bases between. This CDR3 contains 15 residues. CDR3 DNA: TGTGCCAGTAGTCTGCCGGGAAGGATGACCGGGGAGCTGTTTTTT. As protein: CASSLPGRMTGELFF. Based on the CDR3 plus reference TRBV19 and TRBJ2-2, the full variable domain is DGGITQSPKYLFRKEGQNVTLSCEQNLNHDAMYWYRQDPGQGLRLIYYSQIVNDFQKGDIAEGYSVSREKKESFPLTVTSAQKNPTAFYLCASSLPGRMTGELFFGEGSRLTVL.

The DNA for the CDR3 is TGCAGCGTTCAAACAGGTTTGGGTCAGCCCCAGCATTTT. As protein: CSVQTGLGQPQHF. The chain employs TRBV29-1 and TRBJ1-5, with a weak D call TRBD1 (5 bases). The V end lost 5 bases, the J end lost 6 bases, and 14 bases lay between the germline ends. Germline V gene lookup returns CDR1 SQVTM and CDR2 ANQGSEA. The CDR3 totals 13 residues.

This chain uses TRBV5-1 with TRBJ2-7, with TRBD2 matching over 12 bases. This CDR3 is 20 amino acids long. Germline V CDR1 and CDR2: SGHRS, YFSETQ. V dropped 3 bases and J dropped 2; count of bases not matched to a gene: 18. CDR3 DNA: TGCGCCAGCAGCTCGCGACCGGGACTAGCGGGTGTTGCATCGACCTACGAGCAGTACTTC. It codes for CASSSRPGLAGVASTYEQYF.

This rearrangement joins TRBV30 to TRBJ2-5; maybe TRBD2 (5 bases). This CDR3 has 11 amino acids. Trimming left V 5 bases short and J 5 bases short, with 9 bases between. Germline CDR1 GTSNPN, CDR2 SVGIG (reference sequence). This chain's CDR3 is CAWGLWETQYF. CDR3 coding DNA: TGTGCCTGGGGACTCTGGGAGACCCAGTACTTC. The variable domain in full, with the rest retrieved from reference TRBV30 and TRBJ2-5, is SQTIHQWPATLVQPVGSPLSLECTVEGTSNPNLYWYRQAAGRGLQLLFYSVGIGQISSEVPQNLSASRPQDRQFILSSKKLLLSDSGFYLCAWGLWETQYFGPGTRLLVL.

The V and J genes are TRBV6-1 and TRBJ1-1; D gene ambiguous. V lost 8 bases, J lost 4 bases, and 11 bases lay in between. Per the germline V gene, CDR1 is MNHNS and CDR2 is SASEGT. The CDR3 sequence is 12 residues long. DNA for the CDR3: TGTGCCAGCCGACTGCTGGGCACTGAAGCTTTCTTT. Protein product: CASRLLGTEAFF.

V and J are TRBV19 and TRBJ2-7; 9 bases agree with TRBD1. There are 15 residues in the CDR3. The germline CDR1 and CDR2 sequences are LNHDA and SQIVND (reference sequence). The ends lost 9 bases at V and 3 bases at J; junction bases unmatched: 12. CDR3 region: CASGPGTGLSYEQYF. In DNA, the CDR3 is TGTGCCAGCGGACCGGGGACAGGGTTAAGCTACGAGCAGTACTTC.